Below, one TCR beta chain is given with its context. These data belong to a study of identifying expanded T cells in peripheral blood. The germline CDR1 and CDR2 sequences are SGDLS and YYNGEE. The CDR3 has 15 residues. The V gene end was trimmed by 0 bases and the J gene end by 3 bases; junction bases not matched to a gene: 3. Some clones are missing from TCRdb's copy, which holds only in-frame ones; the method was immunoSEQ multiplex PCR. The sample includes about 97,000 clones, approximately 88% of them seen just once. This sequence joins TRBV9 and TRBJ2-7, with TRBD1 matching over 10 bases. The clonotype comes from a person between 18 and 69 years old in good health. The sample consisted of blood. CDR3 residues: CASSVETGGVYEQYF. DNA of the CDR3: TGTGCCAGCAGCGTAGAGACAGGGGGCGTCTACGAGCAGTACTTC.